The source of this T cell receptor beta chain is a study of CD8+CD57+ T cells in acquired aplastic anemia. Study as a whole: Roughly 3.1 ug was the average amount of DNA from sorted CD4+ and CD8+ cells. As sequenced from healthy donors, CD4+ cells averaged roughly 11 million reads.

The germline CDR1 and CDR2 sequences are SGDLS and YYNGEE. This CDR3 spans 13 amino acids. Note on this clonotype: Germline and junction disagree at one end, which may indicate a read error.

Profiles of TCR beta VDJ and CDR3 were generated from a genomic DNA template. TCRdb reprocessed the reads with MiXCR, giving one entry per CDR3 protein. Among about 400,000 distinct CDR3 sequences listed, just under 70% were seen once. The source material was sorted CD4+, CD8+, or CD8+CD57+ T cells (not recorded which) from PBMCs. The receptor was isolated from a human donor in good health, serving as a control. The chain recombines TRBV9 with TRBJ1-5; 7 nucleotides agree with TRBD1. CDR3 protein: CASTGGRKYNEQF. CDR3 nucleotides: TGTGCCAGCACAGGGGGGAGAAAATACAATGAGCAGTTT.